These 21 T cell receptor beta chains were sequenced from one sample in a study of OX40 agonist ivuxolimab in advanced cancers. TCRdb keeps only in-frame clones here, not all; method: immunoSEQ multiplex PCR. The sample records approximately 40,000 clones, 85% to 90% being singletons. The specimen was CD4+ or CD8+ T cells sorted from blood, collected in a trial of the OX40 agonist ivuxolimab. The receptors come from an adult with an advanced solid tumor such as melanoma, head and neck, liver or kidney cancer.

The chain recombines TRBV7-8 with TRBJ1-4, with TRBD1 matching 7 bases. V was pared by 5 bases and J by 5 bases, with 8 bases of the junction left unmatched. CDR3 length: 15 amino acids. Germline CDR1 and CDR2: SGHVS and FQNEAQ. As DNA, the CDR3 is TGTGCCAGCAGCCCGAGGGACAGTCAAAATGAAAAACTGTTTTTT. Protein: CASSPRDSQNEKLFF. Full variable domain (remainder filled in from reference TRBV7-8 and TRBJ1-4): GAGVSQSPRYKVAKRGQDVALRCDPISGHVSLFWYQQALGQGPEFLTYFQNEAQLDKSGLPSDRFFAERPEGSVSTLKIQRTQQEDSAVYLCASSPRDSQNEKLFFGSGTQLSVL.

The chain carries TRBV7-2 and TRBJ2-5, with unresolved D. CDR1 and CDR2 from the germline V gene are SGHTA and FQGNSA. This CDR3 comprises 14 residues. Trimming stripped 1 base from V and 5 bases from J, with 11 bases between. The CDR3 reads CASSLEGSWETQYF. DNA for the CDR3: TGTGCCAGCAGCTTAGAGGGTAGCTGGGAGACCCAGTACTTC.

The genes are TRBV6-5 and TRBJ2-3; D gene ambiguous. CDR3 length: 16 amino acids. Per the germline V gene, CDR1 is MNHEY and CDR2 is SVGAGI. V was trimmed by 2 bases and J by 0 bases, leaving 12 bases between them. The CDR3 reads CASSYGAPRSTDTQYF. For the CDR3, the DNA is TGTGCCAGCAGTTACGGTGCGCCACGCAGCACAGATACGCAGTATTTT.

This clone was counted a single time. J is TRBJ2-1 and V is TRBV6-5; 7 bases are shared with TRBD2. V was pared by 2 bases and J by 7 bases, with 5 bases of the junction left unmatched. CDR1 and CDR2 from the germline V gene are MNHEY and SVGAGI. The CDR3 has 14 residues. This CDR3 reads CASSYRGGGNEQFF. CDR3 in DNA: TGTGCCAGCAGTTACCGTGGGGGGGGGAATGAGCAGTTCTTC.

This rearrangement joins TRBV30 to TRBJ2-4; D could derive from TRBD1 or TRBD2 (7 bases each). The CDR3 runs 14 residues. With 1 base removed from V and 7 bases from J, the gap between germline ends came to 14 bases. Germline V gene data show CDR1 as GTSNPN and CDR2 as SVGIG (reference sequence). The CDR3 protein is CAWSEGRGQNIQYF. CDR3 nucleotide sequence: TGTGCCTGGAGTGAAGGGAGGGGGCAGAACATTCAGTACTTC.

The rearrangement joins TRBV5-1 to TRBJ2-3; D is perhaps TRBD2 (6 bases). Germline CDR1 and CDR2: SGHRS and YFSETQ. The CDR3 has 16 amino acids. V gave up 0 bases and J gave up 2 bases, with 13 bases separating them. The CDR3 nucleotides read TGCGCCAGCAGCTTGGTGGACTACCTCTCCACAGATACGCAGTATTTT. It is translated as CASSLVDYLSTDTQYF.

The chain carries TRBV19 and TRBJ2-4; TRBD2 matches at 11 bases. The CDR3 consists of 17 residues. Germline CDR1 is LNHDA and CDR2 is SQIVND (reference sequence). After removal of 6 bases from V and 8 bases from J, the junction contained 15 bases not matched to a gene. CDR3 loop: CASRWGLAGGTGDIQYF. In nucleotides, the CDR3 is TGTGCCAGTAGATGGGGGCTAGCGGGAGGCACTGGCGACATTCAGTACTTC.

This clone was seen only a few times. Additional DNA sequences in this sample encode the identical CDR3. The chain joins TRBV6-1 to TRBJ2-3; perhaps TRBD2 as D (6 bases). Germline CDR1 MNHNS, CDR2 SASEGT. The CDR3 has 16 amino acids. V was cut by 1 base and J by 2 bases, with 13 bases left in between. CDR3 sequence (DNA): TGTGCCAGCAGTGAAGTGGGACTCCATAACACAGATACGCAGTATTTT. This translates into CASSEVGLHNTDTQYF.

The J gene is TRBJ1-5, the V gene TRBV7-8, with D perhaps matching TRBD1 (5 bases). Trimming left V 7 bases short and J 2 bases short, with 9 bases between. CDR3 length equals 13 residues. In germline, CDR1 is SGHVS, CDR2 FQNEAQ. In DNA, the CDR3 is TGTGCCAGCACCCAGGGTGGCAATCAGCCCCAGCATTTT. Its translation: CASTQGGNQPQHF. Variable domain in full (rest from reference TRBV7-8 and TRBJ1-5): GAGVSQSPRYKVAKRGQDVALRCDPISGHVSLFWYQQALGQGPEFLTYFQNEAQLDKSGLPSDRFFAERPEGSVSTLKIQRTQQEDSAVYLCASTQGGNQPQHFGDGTRLSIL.

The chain couples TRBV6-6 to TRBJ1-5, with TRBD1 identical over 8 bases. The V segment lost 6 bases and the J segment 4 bases; nucleotides outside the gene matches: 8. The germline V gene has CDR1 MNHNY and CDR2 SVGAGI (reference sequence). The length of the CDR3 is 15 residues. The CDR3 protein is CASRNSDRANQPQHF. The CDR3 coding sequence is TGTGCCAGCAGAAACTCGGACAGGGCGAATCAGCCCCAGCATTTT.

The J gene is TRBJ2-7, the V gene TRBV29-1; TRBD1 is a possible D gene (6 bases). V lost 5 bases and J lost 5, with 13 bases in between. The germline CDR1 and CDR2 sequences are SQVTM and ANQGSEA. The CDR3 is made up of 12 amino acids. CDR3 loop: CSVRQGIDEQYF. CDR3 sequence (DNA): TGCAGCGTTCGGCAGGGGATCGACGAGCAGTACTTC.

This chain links TRBV6-6 with TRBJ2-7; TRBD1 is a possible D gene (6 bases). This CDR3 comprises 15 residues. The germline CDR1 and CDR2 sequences are MNHNY and SVGAGI (reference sequence). The V gene lost 5 bases and the J gene lost 5 bases, with 19 bases spanning the gap. The CDR3 DNA reads as TGTGCCAGCAGTCGGGACATCCAGATTATGGACGAGCAGTACTTC. Protein: CASSRDIQIMDEQYF.

The rearrangement uses TRBV9 and TRBJ2-6; TRBD1 matches 9 bases. Trimming at V came to 4 bases and at J to 0 bases, leaving 8 bases not matched to a gene. The CDR3 has 18 residues. Germline assignment: CDR1 SGDLS and CDR2 YYNGEE. The CDR3 nucleotides read TGTGCCAGCAGCACTCGGGACAGGGAGAGCTCTGGGGCCAACGTCCTGACTTTC. Translation gives CASSTRDRESSGANVLTF.

The V gene is TRBV7-9, the J gene TRBJ1-3; tentatively, D is TRBD1 (5 bases). Trimming cost V 2 bases and J 7 bases, with 24 bases left between them. The germline V gene has CDR1 SEHNR and CDR2 FQNEAQ (reference sequence). The CDR3 extends over 18 amino acids. The CDR3 DNA sequence: TGTGCCAGCAGCTTAACCCCCCCCTCCCGGGCCCGGGGGAACACCATATATTTT. It yields the protein CASSLTPPSRARGNTIYF.

The V gene is TRBV15, the J gene TRBJ2-2; 8 positions match TRBD2. V was clipped by 5 bases and J by 7 bases; unmatched bases: 6. This CDR3 has 14 residues. Germline assignment: CDR1 LNHNV and CDR2 YYDKDF (reference sequence). CDR3 sequence: CATSSRRGVGELFF. The CDR3 DNA is TGTGCCACCAGCTCCCGGCGGGGGGTCGGGGAGCTGTTTTTT.

This sequence joins TRBV19 and TRBJ1-2, with TRBD1 as a possible D gene (5 bases). Germline CDR1 LNHDA, CDR2 SQIVND (reference sequence). This CDR3 spans 15 amino acids. V dropped 6 bases and J dropped 10 bases, with 24 bases sitting between them. CDR3 in DNA: TGTGCCAGTAGGTTAGGGGATCGAGACCTTCTTGCCTACACCTTC. This encodes CASRLGDRDLLAYTF.

The chain has TRBV2 and TRBJ2-7, with TRBD2 matching 10 bases. V was pared by 0 bases and J by 7 bases, with 6 bases of the junction left unmatched. The CDR3 length is 15 residues. Looked up from germline, CDR1 is SNHLY and CDR2 is FYNNEI. CDR3 amino acids: CASSEALAGAEEQYF. In nucleotides, the CDR3 is TGTGCCAGCAGTGAAGCGCTAGCGGGAGCTGAGGAGCAGTACTTC.

The V call is TRBV7-2, the J call TRBJ1-2, with 11 positions matching TRBD1. This CDR3 is built from 16 residues. Trimming removed 5 bases from V and 4 bases from J; junction bases left unmatched: 9. Looked up from germline, CDR1 is SGHTA and CDR2 is FQGNSA. DNA for the CDR3: TGTGCCAGCAGCCAGGACCGGACAGGGGGCATCTATGGCTACACCTTC. The encoded protein is CASSQDRTGGIYGYTF. Full variable domain (rest looked up from reference TRBV7-2 and TRBJ1-2): GAGVSQSPSNKVTEKGKDVELRCDPISGHTALYWYRQSLGQGLEFLIYFQGNSAPDKSGLPSDRFSAERTGGSVSTLTIQRTQQEDSAVYLCASSQDRTGGIYGYTFGSGTRLTVV.

V usage is TRBV27 and J usage is TRBJ1-5, with TRBD1 matching 7 bases. Looked up from germline, CDR1 is MNHEY and CDR2 is SMNVEV (reference sequence). This CDR3 has 14 residues. V was pared by 6 bases and J by 4 bases, with 6 bases of the junction left unmatched. The CDR3 reads CASSPGQINQPQHF. The CDR3 DNA sequence: TGTGCCAGCAGCCCGGGACAGATAAATCAGCCCCAGCATTTT.

The V and J genes are TRBV7-6 and TRBJ1-6; the D gene is possibly TRBD1 (6 bases). Germline V gene data show CDR1 as SGHVS and CDR2 as FNYEAQ. The length of the CDR3 is 17 residues. V was clipped by 1 base and J by 5 bases, with 15 bases between them. CDR3 protein: CASSLVAGAQNNSPLHF. DNA for the CDR3: TGTGCCAGCAGCTTAGTCGCGGGGGCCCAAAATAATTCACCCCTCCACTTT.

This chain links TRBV10-1 with TRBJ2-3; 10 bases agree with TRBD2. CDR1 and CDR2 from the germline V gene are WNHNN and SYGVQD (reference sequence). The V and J ends lost 8 bases and 4 bases, in that order; junction bases with no gene match: 6. CDR3 length equals 14 residues. The CDR3 here is CASRLAGAPDTQYF. The CDR3 DNA is TGCGCCAGCCGACTAGCGGGCGCCCCAGATACGCAGTATTTT.